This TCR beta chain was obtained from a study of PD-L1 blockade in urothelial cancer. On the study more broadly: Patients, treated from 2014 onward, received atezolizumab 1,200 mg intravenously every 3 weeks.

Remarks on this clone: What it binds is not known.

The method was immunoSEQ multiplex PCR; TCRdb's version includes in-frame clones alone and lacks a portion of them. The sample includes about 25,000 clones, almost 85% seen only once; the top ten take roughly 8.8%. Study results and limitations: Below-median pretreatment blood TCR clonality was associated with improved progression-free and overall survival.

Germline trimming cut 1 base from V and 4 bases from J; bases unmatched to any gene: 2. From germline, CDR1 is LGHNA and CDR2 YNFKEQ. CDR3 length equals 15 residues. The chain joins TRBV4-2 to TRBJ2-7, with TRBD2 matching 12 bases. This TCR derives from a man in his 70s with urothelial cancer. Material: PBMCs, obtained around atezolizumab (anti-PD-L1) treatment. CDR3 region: CASSQGLAGDYEQYF. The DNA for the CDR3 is TGTGCCAGCAGCCAAGGACTAGCGGGAGATTACGAGCAGTACTTC.